The entry that follows covers one T cell receptor (beta chain) sequence. What it binds is not known. The sample comes from a study of cytomegalovirus exposure and HLA in healthy donors. Overall study results and limits: The likely explanation for a cluster of highly shared sequence variants was sequencing artifact. Analysis was carried out at a later point, and it linked a missense DCLRE1C variant to TCR beta V- and J-gene trimming. It was reported that the classifier diagnosed cytomegalovirus status with high specificity and sensitivity in both the original and validation cohorts. Cytomegalovirus association was listed for 164 TCR beta chains.

PCR was performed using 60 Vbeta and 13 Jbeta primers. Assay used: immunoSEQ multiplex PCR; TCRdb lists only in-frame clones, some missing. The sample lists 150,000 to 200,000 clones; around three quarters were seen once. The germline V gene encodes CDR1 MDHEN and CDR2 SYDVKM. The germline V and J ends were trimmed by 2 bases and 5 bases, with 10 bases remaining between them. The CDR3 runs to 15 residues. Source material: PBMCs. The TCR was taken from a male donor in good health and CMV-seronegative. J is TRBJ1-6 and V is TRBV28; perhaps TRBD1 as D (5 bases). CDR3 loop: CASSLGHFDNSPLHF. Here the CDR3 DNA reads TGTGCCAGCAGTTTAGGACATTTCGATAATTCACCCCTCCACTTT.